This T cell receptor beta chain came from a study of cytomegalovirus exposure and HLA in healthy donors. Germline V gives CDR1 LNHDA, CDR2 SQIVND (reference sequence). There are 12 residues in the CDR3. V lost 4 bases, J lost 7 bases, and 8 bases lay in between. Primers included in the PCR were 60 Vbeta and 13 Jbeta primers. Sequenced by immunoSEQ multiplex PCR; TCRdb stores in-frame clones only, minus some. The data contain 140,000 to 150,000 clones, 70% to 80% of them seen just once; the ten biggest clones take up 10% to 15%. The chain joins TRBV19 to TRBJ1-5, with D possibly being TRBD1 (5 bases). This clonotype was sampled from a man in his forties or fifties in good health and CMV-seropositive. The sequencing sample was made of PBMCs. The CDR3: CASSNQGQPQHF. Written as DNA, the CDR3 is TGTGCCAGTAGTAACCAGGGCCAGCCCCAGCATTTT.